A selection of T cell receptor beta chains follows, all from one sample in a study of vaccination effects on CD4 cells after COVID-19. Some clones are missing from TCRdb's copy, which holds only in-frame ones; the method was immunoSEQ multiplex PCR. The data hold fewer than 65,000 clones, with approximately 80% observed a single time. No antigen is known for these receptors. The sample consisted of CD4+ T cells from PBMCs cultured with HCoV-229E spike peptides, taken before COVID-19 vaccination. The receptors derive from a human donor who received a COVID-19 vaccine. CDR3s include the opening cysteine and the closing phenylalanine or tryptophan. A D gene is named only where the DNA matches it firmly. Size is stated for part of the rows, as once, few or many counts, or as a class when the clone is expanded.

J gene,V gene,D gene,clone size,CDR3 DNA,CDR3 protein
TRBJ2-5,TRBV7-9,.,once,TGTGCCAGCAGCCCCACGCCGGGGTATTCGGAGACCCAGTACTTC,CASSPTPGYSETQYF
TRBJ1-4,TRBV28,TRBD1,.,TGTGCCAGCAGCTCACAGGGGACTAATGAAAAACTGTTTTTT,CASSSQGTNEKLFF
TRBJ1-1,TRBV5-4,.,.,TGTGCCAGCAGCTTGGAAGGTGGCACTGAAGCTTTCTTT,CASSLEGGTEAFF
TRBJ1-1,TRBV7-8,.,.,TGTGCCAGCAGCTCTTCGGGGGCCCAGAACACTGAAGCTTTCTTT,CASSSSGAQNTEAFF
TRBJ1-4,TRBV6-5,.,.,TGTGCCAGCAATGGGGTGGTTGCAACTAATGAAAAACTGTTTTTT,CASNGVVATNEKLFF
TRBJ2-5,TRBV24-1,TRBD1,.,TGTGCCACCAGTGATTCGGGACAGATCGAAGAGACCCAGTACTTC,CATSDSGQIEETQYF
TRBJ1-1,TRBV30,.,.,TGTGCCTGGAGTTCTGGCCCGGTCGGAGCTTTCTTT,CAWSSGPVGAFF
TRBJ1-1,TRBV7-3,.,few,TGTGCCAGCAGCCGGACTGAGAACACTGAAGCTTTCTTT,CASSRTENTEAFF
TRBJ1-1,TRBV27,.,few,TGTGCCACCTCCCCCCGTGGGGCGAATACTGAAGCTTTCTTT,CATSPRGANTEAFF
TRBJ1-1,TRBV6-5,.,.,TGTGCCAGCAGTTTACATGGAGGGGGCACTGAAGCTTTCTTT,CASSLHGGGTEAFF